The 11 T cell receptor beta chains listed next were all sequenced from one sample in a study of blood T cells in healthy people across ages. PCR was performed a second time for about 7 to 11 cycles using a sample-barcoded 5' primer and a J-beta primer mix. TCRdb re-derived calls from the 5' RACE reads in MiXCR, one entry per CDR3 protein. The data show fewer than 800,000 distinct CDR3 sequences, roughly 32% seen once. Sequenced sample: blood. The receptors shown here come from a woman of 80 years or more in good health.

The table lists this clonotype with a few counts. This chain connects TRBV4-1 to TRBJ2-5; the D gene is possibly TRBD2 (6 bases). Germline V gene data show CDR1 as MGHRA and CDR2 as YSYEKL. The CDR3 contains 15 residues. V was cut by 0 bases and J by 5 bases, with 13 bases left in between. This chain's CDR3 is CASSQDGPGEETQYF. CDR3 bases: TGCGCCAGCAGCCAAGATGGACCGGGGGAGGAGACCCAGTACTTC.

This clonotype was picked up many times. The CDR3 DNA sequence: TGTGCCAGCAGCGCACGACAGGGACCAAACCCGAACACCATATATTTT. It yields the protein CASSARQGPNPNTIYF. The chain uses TRBV7-9 and TRBJ1-3; 7 bases are shared with TRBD1. CDR3 size: 16 residues. Germline loops: CDR1 SEHNR, CDR2 FQNEAQ (reference sequence). With 5 bases clipped from V and 7 bases from J, the junction kept 14 bases outside the gene matches.

The V gene is TRBV20-1, the J gene TRBJ2-4, with a possible D match to TRBD1 (5 bases). The DNA end favors TRBJ2-5, so the J call may be wrong. Germline CDR1 reads DFQATT; CDR2 reads SNEGSKA (reference sequence). The CDR3 is 15 amino acids. CDR3: CSAGSLAGSRETQYF. Written as DNA, the CDR3 is TGCAGTGCTGGATCCCTGGCAGGGTCTCGGGAGACCCAGTACTTC.

Many counts were recorded for this clonotype. This sequence joins TRBV25-1 and TRBJ2-3, with D possibly matching TRBD1 (6 bases). Trimming took 1 base from V and 0 from J, leaving 14 bases between them. This CDR3 region has 17 residues. Germline CDR1 reads MGHDK; CDR2 reads SYGVNS. The CDR3 loop reads CASSESQQGISTDTQYF. CDR3 DNA: TGTGCCAGCAGTGAATCCCAGCAGGGGATAAGCACAGATACGCAGTATTTT.

This clonotype was seen ten or more times. The chain combines TRBV29-1 with TRBJ2-7; D is tentatively TRBD1 or TRBD2 (5 bases each). CDR1 is SQVTM, CDR2 ANQGSEA, per germline. The CDR3 runs to 12 residues. Between the trimmed V and J ends, which lost 1 base and 6 bases, there was a span of 10 bases. CDR3 in DNA: TGCAGCGTTGAAGGGGGGAGCGGCGAGCAGTACTTC. Its protein is CSVEGGSGEQYF.

The table lists this clonotype with many counts. CDR3 amino acids: CASSLGLASSYNEQFF. CDR3 nucleotide sequence: TGTGCCAGCAGCTTAGGACTGGCGAGCTCCTACAATGAGCAGTTCTTC. V is TRBV7-2 and J is TRBJ2-1; unclear D gene. Per germline, CDR1 SGHTA and CDR2 FQGNSA. V was trimmed by 1 base and J by 0 bases, leaving 10 bases between them. The CDR3 extends over 16 amino acids.

This clonotype was observed a few times. The CDR3 bases are TGTGCCAGTACCATAACAGGGACCGGGCCCCAGCATTTT. It codes for CASTITGTGPQHF. This sequence joins TRBV19 and TRBJ1-5; D may be TRBD1 (6 bases). CDR1 is LNHDA, CDR2 SQIVND, per germline (reference sequence). The CDR3 sequence is 13 residues long. Trimming stripped 7 bases from V and 9 bases from J, with 16 bases between.

About this clonotype itself: Just one base apart from a much larger clone, this may be a read error. This chain joins TRBV7-9 and TRBJ2-3; D is unclear. V dropped 4 bases and J dropped 1 base, with 15 bases sitting between them. The CDR3 runs 16 residues. The germline V gene encodes CDR1 SEHNR and CDR2 FQNEAQ (reference sequence). Here the CDR3 DNA reads TGTGCCAGCAGCTCCCGGACGGAGCTTTGCACAGATACGCAGTATTTT. It is translated as CASSSRTELCTDTQYF.

This clonotype has only one observation. This rearrangement joins TRBV20-1 to TRBJ2-1, with 8 bases lining up with TRBD2. CDR3 length: 15 amino acids. Germline V CDR1 and CDR2: DFQATT, SNEGSKA (reference sequence). Losses at the gene ends were 0 bases for V and 7 bases for J; bases not matched to a gene: 8. The CDR3 protein is CSAREGLAGRNEQFF. The CDR3, as DNA: TGCAGTGCTAGAGAGGGCCTAGCGGGTAGGAATGAGCAGTTCTTC.

The table lists this clonotype with a few counts. This sequence joins TRBV28 and TRBJ2-3; D perhaps matches TRBD1 (6 bases). The germline V gene has CDR1 MDHEN and CDR2 SYDVKM. The V gene lost 3 bases and the J gene lost 2 bases, with 21 bases spanning the gap. The CDR3 totals 18 residues. The CDR3 bases are TGTGCCAGCAGTTTTCTGCGACAGGTTGGGGGTACCACAGATACGCAGTATTTT. Protein: CASSFLRQVGGTTDTQYF.

This clonotype showed up many times. This chain connects TRBV6-2 or TRBV6-3 to TRBJ2-1, with TRBD1 identical over 7 bases. Trimming took 5 bases from V and 4 from J; bases not matched to a gene: 5. In germline, CDR1 is MNHEY, CDR2 SVGEGT. The CDR3 is 14 amino acids. CDR3 in DNA: TGTGCCAGCAGTAGAGGGACAGTTTACAATGAGCAGTTCTTC. Encoded protein: CASSRGTVYNEQFF.